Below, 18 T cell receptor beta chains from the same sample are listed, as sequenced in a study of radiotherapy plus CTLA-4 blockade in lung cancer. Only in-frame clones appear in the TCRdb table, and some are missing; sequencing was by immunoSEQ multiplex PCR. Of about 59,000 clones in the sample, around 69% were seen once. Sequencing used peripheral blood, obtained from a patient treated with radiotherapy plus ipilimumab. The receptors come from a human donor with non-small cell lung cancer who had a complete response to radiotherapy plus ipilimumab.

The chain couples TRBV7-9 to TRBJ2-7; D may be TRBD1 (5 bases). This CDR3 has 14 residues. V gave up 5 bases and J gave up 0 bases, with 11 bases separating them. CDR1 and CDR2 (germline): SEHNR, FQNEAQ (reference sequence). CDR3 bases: TGTGCCAGCAGCGGACAACAGATCTCCTACGAGCAGTACTTC. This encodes CASSGQQISYEQYF.

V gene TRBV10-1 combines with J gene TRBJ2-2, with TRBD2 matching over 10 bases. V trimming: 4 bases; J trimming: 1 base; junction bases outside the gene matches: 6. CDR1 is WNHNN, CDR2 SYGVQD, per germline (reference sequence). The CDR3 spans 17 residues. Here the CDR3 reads CASSVRTSGGNTGELFF. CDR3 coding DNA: TGCGCCAGCAGTGTTAGGACTAGCGGAGGGAACACCGGGGAGCTGTTTTTT.

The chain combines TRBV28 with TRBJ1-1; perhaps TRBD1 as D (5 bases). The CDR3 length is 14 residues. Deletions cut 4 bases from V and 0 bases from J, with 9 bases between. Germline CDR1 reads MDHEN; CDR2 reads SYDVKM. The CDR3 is CASSSAGMNTEAFF. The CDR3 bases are TGTGCCAGCAGTTCCGCAGGGATGAACACTGAAGCTTTCTTT.

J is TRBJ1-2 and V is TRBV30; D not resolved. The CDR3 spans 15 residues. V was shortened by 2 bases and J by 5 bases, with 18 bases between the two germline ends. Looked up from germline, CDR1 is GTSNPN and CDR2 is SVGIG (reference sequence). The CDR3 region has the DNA TGTGCCTGGAGTCCCCCAGCGACTCGAAGGTATGGCTACACCTTC. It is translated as CAWSPPATRRYGYTF.

The CDR3 sequence: CASSQDPPGSTDTQYF. In nucleotides, the CDR3 is TGCGCCAGCAGCCAAGACCCCCCGGGTAGCACAGATACGCAGTATTTT. The gene calls are TRBV4-3 and TRBJ2-3; no clear D. Germline-derived CDR1 and CDR2 are LGHNA and YSLEER. V lost 0 bases and J lost 0, with 10 bases in between. CDR3 length equals 16 residues.

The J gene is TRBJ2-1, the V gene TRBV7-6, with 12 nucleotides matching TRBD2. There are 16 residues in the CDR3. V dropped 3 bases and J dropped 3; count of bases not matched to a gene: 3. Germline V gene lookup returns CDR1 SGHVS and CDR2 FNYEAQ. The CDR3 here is CASSLKTSGGYNEQFF. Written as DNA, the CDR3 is TGTGCCAGCAGCTTGAAGACTAGCGGGGGCTACAATGAGCAGTTCTTC.

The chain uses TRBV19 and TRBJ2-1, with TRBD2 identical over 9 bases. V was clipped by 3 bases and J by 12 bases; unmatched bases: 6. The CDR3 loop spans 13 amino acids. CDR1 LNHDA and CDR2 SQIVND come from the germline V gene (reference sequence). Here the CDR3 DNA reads TGTGCCAGTAGTATCCCACTAGCGGGCGGGCAGTTCTTC. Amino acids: CASSIPLAGGQFF.

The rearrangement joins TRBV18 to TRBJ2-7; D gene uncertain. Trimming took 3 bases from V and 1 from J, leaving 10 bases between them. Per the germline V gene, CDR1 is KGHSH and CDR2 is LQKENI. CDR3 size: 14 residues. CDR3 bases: TGTGCCAGCTCACCTACGCCACAGTCCTACGAGCAGTACTTC. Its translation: CASSPTPQSYEQYF.

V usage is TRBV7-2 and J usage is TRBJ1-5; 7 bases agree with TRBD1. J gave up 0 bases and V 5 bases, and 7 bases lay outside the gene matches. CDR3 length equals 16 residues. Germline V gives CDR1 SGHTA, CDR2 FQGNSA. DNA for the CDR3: TGTGCCAGCAGCATCCCGGGACAGTATAGCAATCAGCCCCAGCATTTT. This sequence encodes CASSIPGQYSNQPQHF.

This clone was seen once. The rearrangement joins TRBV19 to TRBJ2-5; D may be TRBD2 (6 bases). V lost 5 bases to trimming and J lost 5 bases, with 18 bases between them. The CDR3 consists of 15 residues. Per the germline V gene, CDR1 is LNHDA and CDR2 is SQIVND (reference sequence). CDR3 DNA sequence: TGTGCCAGTAGTCCCTTGGGGGGACCGGGGGAGACCCAGTACTTC. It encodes CASSPLGGPGETQYF.

The CDR3 DNA reads TGTGCCAGCAGTTTCACTAGCGGGTACGACTACGAGCAGTACTTC. It translates to CASSFTSGYDYEQYF. J is TRBJ2-7 and V is TRBV6-5; 9 bases are a match to TRBD2. The length of the CDR3 is 15 residues. The junction had 7 bases not matched to a gene; V was cut back by 4 bases and J by 3 bases. Germline CDR1 is MNHEY and CDR2 is SVGAGI.

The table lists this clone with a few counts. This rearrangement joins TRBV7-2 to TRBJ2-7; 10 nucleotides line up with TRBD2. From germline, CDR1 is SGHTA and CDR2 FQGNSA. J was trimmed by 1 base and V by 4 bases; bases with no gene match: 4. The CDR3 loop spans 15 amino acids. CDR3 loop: CASSSLAGGSYEQYF. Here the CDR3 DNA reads TGTGCCAGCAGCTCGTTAGCGGGAGGTTCCTACGAGCAGTACTTC.

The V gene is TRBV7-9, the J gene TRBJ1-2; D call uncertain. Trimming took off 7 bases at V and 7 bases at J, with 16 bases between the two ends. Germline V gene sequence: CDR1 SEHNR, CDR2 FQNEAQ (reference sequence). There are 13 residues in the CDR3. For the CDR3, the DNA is TGTGCCAGCACTCTGGTCGGAGACGGTGGCTACACCTTC. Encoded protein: CASTLVGDGGYTF.

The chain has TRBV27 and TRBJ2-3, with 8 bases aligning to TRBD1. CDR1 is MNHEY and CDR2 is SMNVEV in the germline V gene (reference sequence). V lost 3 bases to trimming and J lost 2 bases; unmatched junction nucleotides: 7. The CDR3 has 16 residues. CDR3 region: CASSFSGTGYTDTQYF. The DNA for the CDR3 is TGTGCCAGCAGTTTTTCCGGGACAGGATACACAGATACGCAGTATTTT.

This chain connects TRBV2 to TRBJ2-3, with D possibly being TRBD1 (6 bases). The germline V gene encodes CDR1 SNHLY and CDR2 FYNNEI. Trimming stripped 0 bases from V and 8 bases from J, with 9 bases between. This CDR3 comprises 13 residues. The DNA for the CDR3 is TGTGCCAGCAGTGAAGCGGGACAAGTTACGCAGTATTTT. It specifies CASSEAGQVTQYF. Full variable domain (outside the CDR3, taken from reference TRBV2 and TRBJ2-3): EPEVTQTPSHQVTQMGQEVILRCVPISNHLYFYWYRQILGQKVEFLVSFYNNEISEKSEIFDDQFSVERPDGSNFTLKIRSTKLEDSAMYFCASSEAGQVTQYFGPGTRLTVL.

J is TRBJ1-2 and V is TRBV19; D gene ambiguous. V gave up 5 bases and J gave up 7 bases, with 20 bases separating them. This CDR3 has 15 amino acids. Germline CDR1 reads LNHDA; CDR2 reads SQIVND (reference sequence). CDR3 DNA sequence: TGTGCCAGTAGTCCCCAATCAGGACCTGCGGGTGGCTACACCTTC. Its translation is CASSPQSGPAGGYTF.

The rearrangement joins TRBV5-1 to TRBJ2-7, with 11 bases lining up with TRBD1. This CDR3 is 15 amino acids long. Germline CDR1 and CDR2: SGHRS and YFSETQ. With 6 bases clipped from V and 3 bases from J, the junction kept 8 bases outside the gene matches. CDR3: CASKAGGTGGYEQYF. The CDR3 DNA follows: TGCGCCAGCAAAGCTGGGGGGACAGGGGGCTACGAGCAGTACTTC.

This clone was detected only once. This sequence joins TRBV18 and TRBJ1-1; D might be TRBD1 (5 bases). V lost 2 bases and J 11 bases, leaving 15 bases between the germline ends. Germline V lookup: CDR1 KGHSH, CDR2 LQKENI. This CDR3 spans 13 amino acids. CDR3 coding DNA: TGTGCCAGCTCACCAAGCCCCTTAAAGGGGGCTTTCTTT. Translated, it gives CASSPSPLKGAFF.